A single sample is the source of the 20 T cell receptor beta chains below, sequenced in a study of siplizumab effects on memory and regulatory T cells. Assay: immunoSEQ multiplex PCR; the TCRdb copy retains only in-frame clones and omits some. This sample carries approximately 82,000 clones, about 87% of them seen once, and the ten largest clones take roughly 1.5%. The material sequenced was Tregs sorted from blood. The receptors originated from a human donor in good health.

The genes are TRBV19 and TRBJ1-2, with a tentative D call TRBD1 (5 bases). The CDR3 consists of 15 residues. Germline V CDR1 and CDR2: LNHDA, SQIVND (reference sequence). V was trimmed by 0 bases and J by 3 bases, leaving 11 bases between them. CDR3 sequence reads: CASSIDRGGYYGYTF. CDR3 nucleotide sequence: TGTGCCAGTAGTATAGATCGCGGGGGGTACTATGGCTACACCTTC.

This chain connects TRBV6-6 to TRBJ2-2; a weak D match, TRBD1 (5 bases). V was pared by 6 bases and J by 4 bases, with 9 bases between. CDR1 and CDR2 (germline): MNHNY, SVGAGI (reference sequence). The CDR3 runs to 13 residues. In DNA, the CDR3 is TGTGCCAGCAGACTACAGGTCACCGGGGAGCTGTTTTTT. Translated: CASRLQVTGELFF.

The chain is built from TRBV7-2 and TRBJ1-6; possible D gene TRBD1, 6 bases. Germline V gene sequence: CDR1 SGHTA, CDR2 FQGNSA. The CDR3 loop spans 15 amino acids. The V and J ends lost 4 bases and 10 bases respectively, with 17 bases between them. Here the CDR3 reads CASSWGRQGWSPLHF. CDR3 coding DNA: TGTGCCAGCAGCTGGGGCCGGCAGGGGTGGTCACCCCTCCACTTT.

This rearrangement joins TRBV2 to TRBJ1-2, with D perhaps TRBD1 (5 bases). CDR3 length: 14 residues. Germline-derived CDR1 and CDR2 are SNHLY and FYNNEI. Trimming cost V 4 bases and J 1 base, with 10 bases left between them. The CDR3 region has the DNA TGTGCCAGCAGTGGGCAGGGAGGTAACTATGGCTACACCTTC. Its translation: CASSGQGGNYGYTF. Supplemented by reference TRBV2 and TRBJ1-2, the full variable domain reads EPEVTQTPSHQVTQMGQEVILRCVPISNHLYFYWYRQILGQKVEFLVSFYNNEISEKSEIFDDQFSVERPDGSNFTLKIRSTKLEDSAMYFCASSGQGGNYGYTFGSGTRLTVV.

CDR3 DNA sequence: TGTGCCAGCAGCCCCGGGGGGGATTATGGCTACACCTTC. It encodes CASSPGGDYGYTF. V is TRBV7-2 and J is TRBJ1-2; perhaps TRBD1 as D (5 bases). V shed 5 bases and J shed 5 bases, with 12 bases lying between them. The CDR3 is 13 residues long. Germline CDR1 is SGHTA and CDR2 is FQGNSA. Using reference TRBV7-2 and TRBJ1-2 for the parts outside the CDR3, the full variable domain is GAGVSQSPSNKVTEKGKDVELRCDPISGHTALYWYRQSLGQGLEFLIYFQGNSAPDKSGLPSDRFSAERTGGSVSTLTIQRTQQEDSAVYLCASSPGGDYGYTFGSGTRLTVV.

In its sample, this clone was seen once. This chain joins TRBV5-6 and TRBJ2-1; tentatively, D is TRBD2 (6 bases). V gave up 3 bases and J gave up 14 bases, with 12 bases separating them. The CDR3 sequence is 11 residues long. The germline CDR1 and CDR2 sequences are SGHDT and YYEEEE. The CDR3 sequence: CASSSSREEFF. DNA for the CDR3: TGTGCCAGCAGCTCCTCGAGGGAGGAGTTCTTC.

The gene calls are TRBV4-1 and TRBJ2-5; 16 nucleotides line up with TRBD2. CDR3 length: 17 amino acids. The V and J ends lost 4 bases and 4 bases, in that order; junction bases with no gene match: 6. Germline CDR1 is MGHRA and CDR2 is YSYEKL. CDR3 in amino acids: CASSLGLAGGPGETQYF. The CDR3 DNA reads as TGCGCCAGCAGCCTGGGACTAGCGGGGGGGCCAGGAGAGACCCAGTACTTC.

J is TRBJ2-2 and V is TRBV19; D unclear. Germline values: CDR1 LNHDA, CDR2 SQIVND (reference sequence). The ends were cut back, 5 bases at V and 1 base at J, with 8 bases in the middle. The CDR3 covers 14 residues. CDR3 bases: TGTGCCAGTAGTGATGCCCAGAACACCGGGGAGCTGTTTTTT. Its translation is CASSDAQNTGELFF.

The chain couples TRBV7-3 to TRBJ2-1; 8 positions match TRBD2. Germline loops: CDR1 SGHTA, CDR2 FQGTGA. J lost 8 bases, V lost 6 bases, and 6 bases had no gene match. This CDR3 region has 13 residues. CDR3: CASRLAVGDEQFF. The CDR3, as DNA: TGTGCCAGCAGACTAGCGGTCGGGGATGAGCAGTTCTTC.

The chain recombines TRBV5-3 with TRBJ2-7; the D gene is possibly TRBD1 (5 bases). TRBV5-3 is labeled an ORF, and its function is uncertain. V lost 7 bases to trimming and J lost 6 bases, with 14 bases between them. This CDR3 has 12 amino acids. The CDR3: CARSLGRTEQYF. CDR3 DNA: TGTGCCAGATCCCTGGGGCGCACCGAGCAGTACTTC.

This chain links TRBV11-2 with TRBJ2-1; D uncertain. The germline V gene has CDR1 SGHAT and CDR2 FQNNGV. Deletions cut 1 base from V and 2 bases from J, with 12 bases between. This CDR3 has 16 amino acids. This CDR3 reads CASSLGWLGTYNEQFF. CDR3 nucleotides: TGTGCCAGCAGCTTAGGGTGGCTAGGCACCTACAATGAGCAGTTCTTC. Complete variable domain (other parts from reference TRBV11-2 and TRBJ2-1): EAGVAQSPRYKIIEKRQSVAFWCNPISGHATLYWYQQILGQGPKLLIQFQNNGVVDDSQLPKDRFSAERLKGVDSTLKIQPAKLEDSAVYLCASSLGWLGTYNEQFFGPGTRLTVL.

Here the CDR3 reads CSAGRGEQFF. In nucleotides, the CDR3 is TGCAGTGCCGGGCGGGGTGAGCAGTTCTTC. The chain carries TRBV20-1 and TRBJ2-1; possibly TRBD2 for D (6 bases). The CDR3 consists of 10 residues. The V end was cut by 6 bases, the J end by 9 bases, with 9 bases between. Germline-derived CDR1 and CDR2 are DFQATT and SNEGSKA (reference sequence).

This chain uses TRBV6-5 with TRBJ1-2; D is unclear. The CDR3 covers 13 residues. Trimming pared 6 bases from V and 3 bases from J, leaving 11 bases between. Germline V CDR1 and CDR2: MNHEY, SVGAGI. CDR3 protein: CASSTYLDYGYTF. In nucleotides, the CDR3 is TGTGCCAGCAGCACCTATCTTGACTATGGCTACACCTTC.

Only a few counts were recorded for this clone. J is TRBJ2-5 and V is TRBV7-9, with D maybe TRBD2 (5 bases). V was pared by 3 bases and J by 3 bases, with 11 bases between. This CDR3 has 14 amino acids. The germline gives CDR1 SEHNR, CDR2 FQNEAQ (reference sequence). The chain's CDR3 is CASSFLRGEETQYF. The CDR3 nucleotides read TGTGCCAGCAGCTTCTTACGGGGTGAAGAGACCCAGTACTTC.

CDR3 sequence: CASSGTGFGYTF. The CDR3 region has the DNA TGTGCCAGCAGTGGGACAGGGTTCGGCTACACCTTC. The chain uses TRBV6-1 and TRBJ1-2, with 8 bases matching TRBD1. The germline CDR1 and CDR2 sequences are MNHNS and SASEGT. J gave up 8 bases and V 4 bases, and 3 bases lay outside the gene matches. The CDR3 contains 12 residues.

This clone is a singleton in its sample. This chain joins TRBV11-2 and TRBJ2-5; D gene ambiguous. This CDR3 is built from 14 residues. Per germline, CDR1 SGHAT and CDR2 FQNNGV. Trimming took 2 bases from V and 5 from J, leaving 12 bases between them. CDR3 region: CASSLRQTFETQYF. In DNA form, the CDR3 reads TGTGCCAGCAGCTTACGTCAGACATTCGAGACCCAGTACTTC.

The CDR3 region has the DNA TGCGCCAGCAGCCATATGGCGGGGGGGCCGATCTCCTACAATGAGCAGTTCTTC. Its translation is CASSHMAGGPISYNEQFF. This rearrangement joins TRBV4-1 to TRBJ2-1, with 9 bases matching TRBD2. Germline CDR1 and CDR2: MGHRA and YSYEKL. The CDR3 sequence is 18 residues long. Germline trimming cut 3 bases from V and 0 bases from J; bases unmatched to any gene: 9.

This sequence joins TRBV5-1 and TRBJ1-4; 12 bases map to TRBD1. V lost 4 bases to trimming and J lost 7 bases; unmatched junction nucleotides: 2. Germline CDR1 is SGHRS and CDR2 is YFSETQ. The CDR3 loop spans 14 amino acids. CDR3 sequence: CASSEGQGAEKLFF. Here the CDR3 DNA reads TGCGCCAGCAGCGAGGGACAGGGGGCTGAAAAACTGTTTTTT.

The rearrangement links TRBV7-9 to TRBJ2-2, with D tentatively TRBD1 (6 bases). This CDR3 has 15 residues. The germline V and J ends were trimmed by 6 bases and 5 bases, with 16 bases remaining between them. Per the germline V gene, CDR1 is SEHNR and CDR2 is FQNEAQ (reference sequence). The CDR3 loop reads CASRGATRETGELFF. In DNA, the CDR3 is TGTGCCAGCAGGGGGGCTACGAGGGAAACCGGGGAGCTGTTTTTT. Full variable domain (outside the CDR3, taken from reference TRBV7-9 and TRBJ2-2): DTGVSQNPRHKITKRGQNVTFRCDPISEHNRLYWYRQTLGQGPEFLTYFQNEAQLEKSRLLSDRFSAERPKGSFSTLEIQRTEQGDSAMYLCASRGATRETGELFFGEGSRLTVL.

The J gene is TRBJ1-2, the V gene TRBV10-3; no clear D gene. Germline loops: CDR1 ENHRY, CDR2 SYGVKD. The ends were cut back, 11 bases at V and 0 bases at J, with 16 bases in the middle. The length of the CDR3 is 14 residues. The CDR3: CAGRSSGPNYGYTF. DNA for the CDR3: TGTGCCGGGCGAAGTAGCGGCCCTAACTATGGCTACACCTTC.